The sequence of this TCR beta chain was determined in a study of a mutant IDH1 vaccine in newly diagnosed glioma. Across the study: Sex among treated patients split about 60% male, roughly 40% female; mean age was about 43 years.

With 3 bases clipped from V and 7 bases from J, the junction kept 7 bases outside the gene matches. CDR1 and CDR2 from the germline V gene are MNHNS and SASEGT. This CDR3 comprises 15 residues. Libraries were prepared by immunoSEQ multiplex PCR; TCRdb keeps only in-frame clonotypes and omits some of them. The data show more than 55,000 clones, with less than 85% seen just once and approximately 2.8% held by the top ten. This clone was seen more than once but under ten times. Its specificity is unknown. Time point denoted: week 5, during vaccination. The study gave 300 ug of mutant IDH1 20-mer peptide per vaccine dose, with topical imiquimod. New WHO grade 3 or 4 astrocytomas that were IDH1-mutant and ATRX-lost occurred in the donors.

V usage is TRBV6-1 and J usage is TRBJ2-2; 8 bases match TRBD2. This sample comprised PBMCs, obtained from a glioma patient whose treatment included an IDH1 peptide vaccine. The TCR originated in a woman aged 18-35 years with glioma. Some clones in this sample may be carry-over from other donors' samples. The CDR3 loop is CASSEDSGGSGELFF. CDR3 sequence (DNA): TGTGCCAGCAGTGAGGATTCGGGAGGGAGCGGGGAGCTGTTTTTT.